The present T cell receptor beta chain was sequenced within a study of cytomegalovirus exposure and HLA in healthy donors. PCR was performed using 60 Vbeta and 13 Jbeta primers. Assay used: immunoSEQ multiplex PCR; TCRdb lists only in-frame clones, some missing. The sample yields about 160,000 clones, roughly 84% seen once. This CDR3 has 14 amino acids. Germline lookup yields CDR1 SGHRS and CDR2 YFSETQ. Trimming left V 1 base short and J 7 bases short, with 12 bases between. Sequenced material: PBMCs. The TCR comes from a man aged 50 to 59 in good health and CMV-seropositive. The V and J genes are TRBV5-1 and TRBJ1-5, with a tentative D call TRBD1 (5 bases). The CDR3 coding sequence is TGCGCCAGCAGCTTGAGGGCAGGGTGGCAGCCCCAGCATTTT. Protein sequence: CASSLRAGWQPQHF.